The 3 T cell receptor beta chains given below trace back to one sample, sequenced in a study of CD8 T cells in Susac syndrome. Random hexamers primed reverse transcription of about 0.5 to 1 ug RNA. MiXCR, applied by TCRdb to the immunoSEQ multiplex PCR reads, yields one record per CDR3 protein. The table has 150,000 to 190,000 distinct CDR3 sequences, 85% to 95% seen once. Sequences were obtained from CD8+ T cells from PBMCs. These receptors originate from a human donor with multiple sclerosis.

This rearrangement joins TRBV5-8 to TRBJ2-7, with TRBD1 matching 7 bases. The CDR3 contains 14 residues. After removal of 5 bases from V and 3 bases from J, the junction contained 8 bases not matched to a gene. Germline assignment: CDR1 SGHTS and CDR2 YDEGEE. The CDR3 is CASSSYRDSYEQYF. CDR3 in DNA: TGTGCCAGCAGTTCATACCGGGACAGCTACGAGCAGTACTTC.

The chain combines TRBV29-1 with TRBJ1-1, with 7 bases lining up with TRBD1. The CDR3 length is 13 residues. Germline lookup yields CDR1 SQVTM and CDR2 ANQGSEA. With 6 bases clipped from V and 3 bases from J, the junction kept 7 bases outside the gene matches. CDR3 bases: TGCAGCGTATCCCAGGGGGGGCACACTGAAGCTTTCTTT. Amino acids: CSVSQGGHTEAFF.

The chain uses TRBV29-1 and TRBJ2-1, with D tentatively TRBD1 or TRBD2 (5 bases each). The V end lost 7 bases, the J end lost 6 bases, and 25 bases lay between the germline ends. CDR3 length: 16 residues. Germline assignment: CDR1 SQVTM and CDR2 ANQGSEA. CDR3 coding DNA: TGCAGCGGATGCGGTGGGGACGAATCCTTGAGCAATGAGCAGTTCTTC. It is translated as CSGCGGDESLSNEQFF.